A single sample is the source of the 18 T cell receptor beta chains below, sequenced in a study of blood T cells in healthy people across ages. The authors ran a second PCR of 7 to 11 cycles using a sample-barcoded 5' primer and a J-beta primer mix. A single record per CDR3 protein comes from TCRdb applying MiXCR to the 5' RACE reads. The table records fewer than 1,000,000 distinct CDR3 sequences, around 45% of them present only once. Specimen: blood. These TCRs come from an elderly man in good health.

The chain links TRBV7-2 to TRBJ2-1; D gene unclear. V dropped 4 bases and J dropped 10 bases, with 17 bases sitting between them. Per germline, CDR1 SGHTA and CDR2 FQGNSA. CDR3 size: 14 residues. The CDR3 region is CASSYTGGTYEQFF. In DNA form, the CDR3 reads TGTGCCAGCAGCTATACTGGCGGAACCTACGAGCAGTTCTTC.

The V gene is TRBV6-2 or TRBV6-3, the J gene TRBJ1-2; maybe TRBD1 (5 bases). In germline, CDR1 is MNHEY, CDR2 SVGEGT. Trimming stripped 5 bases from V and 8 bases from J, with 12 bases between. This CDR3 contains 12 residues. DNA for the CDR3: TGTGCCAGCAGTACCGGGACGGTGGGCTACACCTTC. Protein: CASSTGTVGYTF.

The V and J genes are TRBV7-3 and TRBJ2-3, with 8 positions matching TRBD2. CDR3 size: 15 residues. Germline trimming cut 2 bases from V and 5 bases from J; bases unmatched to any gene: 6. The germline gives CDR1 SGHTA, CDR2 FQGTGA. The CDR3 coding sequence is TGTGCCAGCAGCTTAGATCCGGGGGGGAGAGATACGCAGTATTTT. It encodes CASSLDPGGRDTQYF.

The chain employs TRBV4-3 and TRBJ1-2, with D possibly being TRBD1 (5 bases). This CDR3 spans 14 amino acids. Trimming pared 3 bases from V and 7 bases from J, leaving 15 bases between. Germline CDR1 reads LGHNA; CDR2 reads YSLEER. DNA of the CDR3: TGCGCCAGCAGCCACCGGAGGGCCCAGGGTGGCTACACCTTC. It is translated as CASSHRRAQGGYTF.

This clonotype was detected ten times or more. The chain couples TRBV11-1 to TRBJ2-5, with 7 bases aligning to TRBD1. The CDR3 length is 13 residues. The junction had 3 bases not matched to a gene; V was cut back by 6 bases and J by 2 bases. The germline CDR1 and CDR2 sequences are SGHAT and FQDESV (reference sequence). CDR3 DNA: TGTGCCAGCAGTCAGGGACAGCAAGAGACCCAGTACTTC. Translation gives CASSQGQQETQYF.

Turning to this clonotype: Germline and junction disagree at one end, which may indicate a read error. The chain uses TRBV9 and TRBJ2-1, with 8 bases that match TRBD1. The CDR3 consists of 19 residues. From germline, CDR1 is SGDLS and CDR2 YYNGEE. The CDR3 here is CASGVDGRWGQGANNEQFF. CDR3 in DNA: TGTGCCAGCGGCGTAGACGGTCGTTGGGGTCAGGGGGCAAACAATGAGCAGTTCTTC. The complete variable domain, with remaining parts taken from reference TRBV9 and TRBJ2-1, reads DSGVTQTPKHLITATGQRVTLRCSPRSGDLSVYWYQQSLDQGLQFLIQYYNGEERAKGNILERFSAQQFPDLHSELNLSSLELGDSALYFCASGVDGRWGQGANNEQFFGPGTRLTVL.

The table lists this clonotype with a few counts. The chain couples TRBV10-3 to TRBJ1-2; 7 bases align to TRBD1. Germline V gene lookup returns CDR1 ENHRY and CDR2 SYGVKD. The CDR3 contains 14 residues. The V gene end was trimmed by 10 bases and the J gene end by 2 bases; junction bases not matched to a gene: 10. CDR3 in DNA: TGTGCCAGCAACTACCAGACAGGGAACTATGGCTACACCTTC. Amino acid sequence: CASNYQTGNYGYTF.

The chain recombines TRBV20-1 with TRBJ2-7; TRBD2 matches at 7 bases. The trim removed 4 bases at V and 3 bases at J, leaving 9 bases unmatched. The V gene's germline CDR1 is DFQATT and CDR2 SNEGSKA (reference sequence). The CDR3 is 14 residues long. CDR3 residues: CSAKVTSAFYEQYF. The DNA for the CDR3 is TGCAGTGCTAAAGTAACTAGCGCATTCTACGAGCAGTACTTC.

This sequence joins TRBV5-8 and TRBJ2-3, with D hard to call. The CDR3 sequence is 15 residues long. Germline CDR1 SGHTS, CDR2 YDEGEE. V dropped 0 bases and J dropped 2 bases, with 10 bases sitting between them. The CDR3 DNA is TGTGCCAGCAGCTTGGACTCCTATTACACAGATACGCAGTATTTT. This translates into CASSLDSYYTDTQYF.

The chain joins TRBV24-1 to TRBJ2-3; 7 positions match TRBD1. Germline V CDR1 and CDR2: KGHDR, SFDVKD. The CDR3 runs 17 residues. V shed 3 bases, J shed 0 bases, and the junction held 8 bases outside the gene matches. CDR3 protein: CATSDPQTGLSTDTQYF. CDR3 in DNA: TGTGCCACCAGTGATCCTCAGACAGGGCTAAGCACAGATACGCAGTATTTT.

The chain links TRBV30 to TRBJ1-2, with D tentatively TRBD1 (6 bases). CDR1 and CDR2 from the germline V gene are GTSNPN and SVGIG (reference sequence). The CDR3 is made up of 15 amino acids. V lost 5 bases and J lost 3, with 19 bases in between. In DNA form, the CDR3 reads TGTGCCTGGGGTTCCCGGGACATCAACGACTATGGCTACACCTTC. Protein product: CAWGSRDINDYGYTF.

This clonotype was observed a few times. The CDR3 nucleotides are TGTGCCAGCAGCTTAGGGCTTGCGTCCCCGGGCACAGATACGCAGTATTTT. Translating it yields CASSLGLASPGTDTQYF. V is TRBV7-9 and J is TRBJ2-3; D remains unclear. The CDR3 runs to 17 residues. From germline, CDR1 is SEHNR and CDR2 FQNEAQ (reference sequence). The V end was cut by 1 base, the J end by 1 base, with 15 bases between.

V usage is TRBV30 and J usage is TRBJ2-1; TRBD1 matches at 7 bases. J gave up 13 bases and V 6 bases, and 15 bases lay outside the gene matches. Germline V gene data show CDR1 as GTSNPN and CDR2 as SVGIG (reference sequence). The CDR3 spans 13 residues. The CDR3 DNA reads as TGTGCCTGTATTGTAGACAGGGAAAAGACCCAGTTCTTC. This codes for CACIVDREKTQFF.

This clonotype has only a few counts. The V and J genes are TRBV4-3 and TRBJ1-2, with a weak D call TRBD1 (6 bases). The ends were cut back, 4 bases at V and 8 bases at J, with 23 bases in the middle. The germline V gene encodes CDR1 LGHNA and CDR2 YSLEER. The CDR3 has 16 residues. The CDR3 protein is CASSPPDRIGLQGYTF. DNA for the CDR3: TGCGCCAGCAGCCCGCCGGACAGAATAGGGTTGCAGGGCTACACCTTC.

The chain has TRBV27 and TRBJ2-7; D not resolved. The germline CDR1 and CDR2 sequences are MNHEY and SMNVEV (reference sequence). V was clipped by 8 bases and J by 0 bases, with 5 bases between them. The CDR3 is 11 amino acids. CDR3 loop: CASLSSYEQYF. In DNA, the CDR3 is TGTGCCAGCCTTAGCTCCTACGAGCAGTACTTC.

The rearrangement links TRBV6-2 or TRBV6-3 to TRBJ2-7, with D perhaps matching TRBD2 (5 bases). Looked up from germline, CDR1 is MNHEY and CDR2 is SVGEGT. This CDR3 is built from 16 residues. Between the trimmed V and J ends, which lost 2 bases and 0 bases, there was a span of 14 bases. The CDR3 spells CASSYRPPEDSYEQYF. CDR3 sequence (DNA): TGTGCCAGCAGTTACAGGCCCCCGGAGGACTCCTACGAGCAGTACTTC.

This chain connects TRBV20-1 to TRBJ2-1, with 10 bases fitting TRBD2. This CDR3 comprises 16 residues. In germline, CDR1 is DFQATT, CDR2 SNEGSKA (reference sequence). Unmatched junction bases numbered 5, after V lost 0 bases and J lost 3 bases. CDR3 residues: CSARDSGRPNYNEQFF. In nucleotides, the CDR3 is TGCAGTGCTAGAGATAGCGGGAGGCCTAACTACAATGAGCAGTTCTTC.

This chain uses TRBV18 with TRBJ1-2; D ambiguous. CDR3 length: 12 residues. V shed 0 bases and J shed 8 bases, with 7 bases lying between them. Per germline, CDR1 KGHSH and CDR2 LQKENI. CDR3 region: CASSPPEGGYTF. The CDR3 region has the DNA TGTGCCAGCTCACCACCGGAAGGAGGCTACACCTTC.